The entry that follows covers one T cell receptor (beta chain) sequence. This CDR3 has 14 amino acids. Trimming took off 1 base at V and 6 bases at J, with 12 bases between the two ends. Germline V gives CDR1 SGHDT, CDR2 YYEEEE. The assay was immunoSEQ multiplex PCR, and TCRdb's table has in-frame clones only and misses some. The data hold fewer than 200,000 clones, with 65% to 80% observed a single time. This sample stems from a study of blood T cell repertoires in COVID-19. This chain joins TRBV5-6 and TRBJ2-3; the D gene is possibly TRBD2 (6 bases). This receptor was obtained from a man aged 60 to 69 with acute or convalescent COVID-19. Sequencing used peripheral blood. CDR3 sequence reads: CASSLRRASDTQYF. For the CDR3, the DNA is TGTGCCAGCAGCTTGAGGAGGGCGTCGGATACGCAGTATTTT.